This T cell receptor (beta chain) was observed in a study of blood T cell repertoires in COVID-19 (TCRdb year 2020). General notes on the study: The collaborator samples originated in the United States, Italy and Spain and spanned the acute and convalescent phases of COVID-19. The prospective study material was composed of cDNA or gDNA derived from T cells, B-cell-depleted T cells, or PBMCs. The dataset comprised deeply sampled blood TCRbeta repertoires from subjects exposed to, actively infected with, or recovered from COVID-19. The repertoires were released in a freely available public database intended as a resource for research on the immune response to SARS-CoV-2. Samples came from the ongoing ImmuneRACE study (first 160 participants) plus 1,254 subjects from 6 global collaborators. Nearly every sample came with metadata listing a de-identified subject ID, COVID-19 status, age in years and sex. HLA class I and class II types, where available, came from metadata supplied by the sample provider rather than from assay-based typing. General conclusions and limits of the study: The quantity of clinical and demographic metadata differed by source and by participant and was supplied without curation.

As for this clone: Its antigen remains undetermined. Base-call qualities are not available, and no considerably larger clone is one nucleotide away.

Each collaborating institution followed its own protocols to collect whole blood in K2EDTA tubes. For TCRbeta analysis, collaborators shipped samples in one of three forms: frozen whole blood, isolated PBMCs, or DNA extracted from either of those sample types. TCRbeta CDR3 regions were amplified from genomic DNA by means of the immunoSEQ Assay, a bias-controlled multiplex PCR. In the authors' own workflow: The number of nucleated cells in each sample was estimated from the amplification of reference gene primers within the assay. To quantify the absolute abundance of each unique TCRbeta CDR3 rearrangement, sequence reads were collapsed and filtered. For each sample, productive Simpson clonality was calculated as the square root of Simpson's diversity index over productive rearrangements. This is the immuneACCESS table as TCRdb keeps it, with only in-frame sequences that have V and J called. A part of the clones is gone; compared with another copy, unresolved V genes explain less than half, and the rest is unexplained. That table supplies the V and J calls and clone size; D and trimming were determined from the DNA. Present in this sample are over 110,000 clones, over 80% of which were seen just once. The top ten hold around 1.7% of the sample.

The CDR3 numbers 14 residues from cysteine through phenylalanine. Solely the CDR3 DNA is kept, with 42 bases framed from the first base. After removal of 6 bases from V and 1 base from J, the junction retains 4 bases not matched to a gene. CDR1 SGHAT and CDR2 FQNNGV are derived from the germline V gene. Sequenced material: peripheral blood. The chain joins TRBV11-2 to TRBJ2-7; 9 middle bases align to TRBD2. The receptor comes from a woman in her 50s with acute or convalescent COVID-19. In nucleotides, the sequence is TGTGCCAGCAGTTTGGCGGGAGGGTCCTACGAGCAGTACTTC. Translated, this is CASSLAGGSYEQYF.